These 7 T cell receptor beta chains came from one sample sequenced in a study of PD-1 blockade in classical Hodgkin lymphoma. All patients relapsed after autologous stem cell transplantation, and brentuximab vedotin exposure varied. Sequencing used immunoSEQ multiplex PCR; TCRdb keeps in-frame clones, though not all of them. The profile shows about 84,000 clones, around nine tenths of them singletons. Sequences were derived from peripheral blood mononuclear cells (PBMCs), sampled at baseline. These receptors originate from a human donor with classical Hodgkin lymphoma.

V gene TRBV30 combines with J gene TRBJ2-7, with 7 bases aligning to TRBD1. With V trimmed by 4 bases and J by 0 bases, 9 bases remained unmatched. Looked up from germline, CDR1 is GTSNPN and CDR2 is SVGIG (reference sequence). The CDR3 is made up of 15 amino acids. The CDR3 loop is CAWNPDRISSYEQYF. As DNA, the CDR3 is TGTGCCTGGAACCCGGACAGGATAAGCTCCTACGAGCAGTACTTC. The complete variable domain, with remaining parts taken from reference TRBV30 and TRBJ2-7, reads SQTIHQWPATLVQPVGSPLSLECTVEGTSNPNLYWYRQAAGRGLQLLFYSVGIGQISSEVPQNLSASRPQDRQFILSSKKLLLSDSGFYLCAWNPDRISSYEQYFGPGTRLTVT.

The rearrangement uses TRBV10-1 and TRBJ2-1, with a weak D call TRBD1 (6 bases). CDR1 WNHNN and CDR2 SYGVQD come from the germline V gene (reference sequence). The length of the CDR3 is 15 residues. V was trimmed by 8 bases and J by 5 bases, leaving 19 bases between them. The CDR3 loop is CASGGVDSPHNEQFF. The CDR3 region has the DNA TGCGCCAGCGGTGGGGTGGACAGTCCCCACAATGAGCAGTTCTTC.

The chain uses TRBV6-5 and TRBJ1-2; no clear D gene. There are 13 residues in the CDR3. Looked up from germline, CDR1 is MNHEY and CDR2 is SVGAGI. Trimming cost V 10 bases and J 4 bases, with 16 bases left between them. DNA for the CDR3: TGTGCCACCTCACGGGTGGGTGTCTATGGCTACACCTTC. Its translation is CATSRVGVYGYTF.

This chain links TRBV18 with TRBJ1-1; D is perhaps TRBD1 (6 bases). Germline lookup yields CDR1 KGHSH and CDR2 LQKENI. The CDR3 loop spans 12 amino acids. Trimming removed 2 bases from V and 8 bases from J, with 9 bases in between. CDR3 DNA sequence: TGTGCCAGCTCACCAGATACAGGGGAAGCTTTCTTT. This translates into CASSPDTGEAFF.

CDR3 nucleotide sequence: TGTGCCAGCAGCCTTGGGGGACAGATCAATCAGCCCCAGCATTTT. It codes for CASSLGGQINQPQHF. The J gene is TRBJ1-5, the V gene TRBV28, with TRBD1 matching 7 bases. CDR3 length equals 15 residues. V was clipped by 6 bases and J by 3 bases; unmatched bases: 8. Looked up from germline, CDR1 is MDHEN and CDR2 is SYDVKM.

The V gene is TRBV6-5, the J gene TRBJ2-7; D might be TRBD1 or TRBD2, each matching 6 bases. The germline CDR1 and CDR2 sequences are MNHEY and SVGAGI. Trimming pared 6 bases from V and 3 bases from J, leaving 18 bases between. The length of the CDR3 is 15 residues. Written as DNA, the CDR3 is TGTGCCAGCAGCCCCCAGAAAAGGGGGGTCTACGAGCAGTACTTC. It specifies CASSPQKRGVYEQYF.

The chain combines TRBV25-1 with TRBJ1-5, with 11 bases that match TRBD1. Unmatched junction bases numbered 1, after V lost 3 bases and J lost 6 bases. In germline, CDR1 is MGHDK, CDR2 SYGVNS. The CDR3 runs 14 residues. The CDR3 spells CASSEDRGPQPQHF. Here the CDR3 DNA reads TGTGCCAGCAGTGAGGACAGGGGGCCTCAGCCCCAGCATTTT.